What follows is one TCR beta chain and its context. The data were obtained in a study of T-cell reconstitution after alpha-beta-depleted transplantation in children. Germline CDR1 reads SEHNR; CDR2 reads FQNEAQ (reference sequence). The CDR3 spans 16 residues. V was clipped by 6 bases and J by 4 bases; unmatched bases: 12. Preparing the TCRbeta library involved the use of unique molecular identifiers. Via MiXCR, TCRdb re-called the PCR reads, giving one row per CDR3 protein. The table shows some 200,000 distinct CDR3 sequences, with around 7% occurring only once. This clonotype originated in a human donor who donated a stem cell graft to a child with Wiskott-Aldrich syndrome. J is TRBJ1-2 and V is TRBV7-9; 9 positions agree with TRBD1. The sequenced sample was PBMCs from the stem cell graft donor, obtained from the stem cell graft. For the CDR3, the DNA is TGTGCCAGCAGTTTTAGTACAGGGGGCGCCGGCTATGGCTACACCTTC. Amino acids: CASSFSTGGAGYGYTF.